Listed below are T cell receptor beta chains from one sample, sequenced in a study of blood T cell repertoires in COVID-19. The protocol was immunoSEQ multiplex PCR, while the TCRdb copy is restricted to in-frame clones and leaves out a portion. Here the sample spans fewer than 150,000 clones, roughly 85% being singletons. What was sequenced was peripheral blood. All receptors come from a human donor in a cohort sampled during active COVID-19. Both conserved end residues are part of each CDR3. The D gene is left open where the match is weak. Not every row has a clone size; where given, it reads once, few, many or a size class.

v_call,d_call,clone_size,j_call,cdr3_nt,cdr3_aa
TRBV4-3,.,.,TRBJ2-1,TGCGCCAGCAGCCAAGATAAGCTCGGCTACAATGAGCAGTTCTTC,CASSQDKLGYNEQFF
TRBV7-2,TRBD1,.,TRBJ1-5,TGTGCCAGCAGCTTAAACCCGACAGGGGTTAATCAGCCCCAGCATTTT,CASSLNPTGVNQPQHF
TRBV3-1/TRBV3-2,TRBD2,.,TRBJ2-3,TGTGCCTCGGGGCTAGCGGGGAACACAGATACGCAGTATTTT,CASGLAGNTDTQYF
TRBV9,.,once,TRBJ2-1,TGTGCCAGCAGCGCTCCCCCCCCGGGACTTCTGTTCAATGAGCAGTTCTTC,CASSAPPPGLLFNEQFF
TRBV7-6,.,.,TRBJ2-1,TGTGCCAGCAGCTCCCCCCTCCCTGACTCCCACAATGAGCAGTTCTTC,CASSSPLPDSHNEQFF
TRBV28,TRBD1,.,TRBJ2-7,TGTGCCAGCAGTGCCCCGGACAGGGTGTTGGAGCAGTACTTC,CASSAPDRVLEQYF
TRBV10-1,.,.,TRBJ2-3,TGCGCCAGCATCCTTAGACAGGATGGCACAGATACGCAGTATTTT,CASILRQDGTDTQYF
TRBV9,.,.,TRBJ2-3,TGTGCCAGCAGCCCCTACAGCTTCGCAGATACGCAGTATTTT,CASSPYSFADTQYF
TRBV25-1,TRBD2,.,TRBJ2-5,TGTGCCAGCAGTAGGACGGGGGGGCTAGAGACCCAGTACTTC,CASSRTGGLETQYF
TRBV19,TRBD1,.,TRBJ2-2,TGTGCCACCAGGACAGGGCAAGTGGGCGGGGAGCTGTTTTTT,CATRTGQVGGELFF
TRBV19,.,.,TRBJ2-5,TGTGCCAGTAGTATAGCGGGAGAGACCCAGTACTTC,CASSIAGETQYF
TRBV18,.,.,TRBJ2-4,TGTGCCAGCTCACCAGGCCCAAACTTAGGGGACATTCAGTACTTC,CASSPGPNLGDIQYF
TRBV9,TRBD1,.,TRBJ1-1,TGTGCCAGCAGCATCACAGGGGTGGCTGAAGCTTTCTTT,CASSITGVAEAFF
TRBV5-5,TRBD1,.,TRBJ1-2,TGTGCCAGCAGCTTAACAGGGGACGGCTATGGCTACACCTTC,CASSLTGDGYGYTF
TRBV29-1,TRBD1,.,TRBJ2-7,TGCAGCGTTGAGGACAGGTTCTCCTACGAGCAGTACTTC,CSVEDRFSYEQYF
TRBV10-3,TRBD1,.,TRBJ1-1,TGTGCCATCAGTCGACAGGGGGCGGGCACTGAAGCTTTCTTT,CAISRQGAGTEAFF
TRBV5-1,.,.,TRBJ1-2,TGCGCCAGCAGCCAACAAGGGGACTTTGGCTACACCTTC,CASSQQGDFGYTF
TRBV5-6,.,.,TRBJ2-5,TGTGCCAGCAGCCGAGTTGGGGGCCACCAAGAGACCCAGTACTTC,CASSRVGGHQETQYF
TRBV6-2/TRBV6-3,.,.,TRBJ2-1,TGTGCCAGCAGCCCTGGGACACCGACGCCCTACAATGAGCAGTTCTTC,CASSPGTPTPYNEQFF
TRBV7-8,TRBD1,.,TRBJ1-1,TGTGCCAGCAGCACTCAACAGGGGAGAGGCACTGAAGCTTTCTTT,CASSTQQGRGTEAFF
TRBV19,TRBD1,.,TRBJ1-5,TGTGCCAGTAGTTTGTCCCGGGACAGGGCGCATCAGCCCCAGCATTTT,CASSLSRDRAHQPQHF
TRBV27,.,.,TRBJ1-5,TGTGCCAGCAGTTCATATCAACAGACCGTCACCCATCAGCCCCAGCATTTT,CASSSYQQTVTHQPQHF
TRBV7-9,.,.,TRBJ1-1,TGTGCCAGCAGCTTTCTAAAGGGGGTGAACACTGAAGCTTTCTTT,CASSFLKGVNTEAFF
TRBV7-2,TRBD1,few,TRBJ1-5,TGTGCCAGCAGCACGGGGACAGGTAATCAGCCCCAGCATTTT,CASSTGTGNQPQHF
TRBV7-2,.,few,TRBJ2-2,TGTGCCAGCAGCTTAACAGGGTTGGGGATATCCGGGGAGCTGTTTTTT,CASSLTGLGISGELFF
TRBV15,TRBD1,.,TRBJ1-3,TGTGCCACCAGCAGACCCGGGACAGTTGGAAACACCATATATTTT,CATSRPGTVGNTIYF
TRBV7-9,.,few,TRBJ1-2,TGTGCCAGCAGCTTAGTTCCCGGGGCTAACTATGGCTACACCTTC,CASSLVPGANYGYTF
TRBV7-2,.,.,TRBJ1-2,TGTGCCAGCAGCTTATCTCATCTGGGGAGCTCTAACTATGGCTACACCTTC,CASSLSHLGSSNYGYTF
TRBV2,.,.,TRBJ1-5,TGTGCCAGCTGGGGGGGAGGGGGACAGCCCCAGCATTTT,CASWGGGGQPQHF
TRBV11-2,TRBD2,.,TRBJ2-3,TGTGCCAGCAGTCCGGATAATTGGGGAGGGATCACAGATACGCAGTATTTT,CASSPDNWGGITDTQYF
TRBV29-1,TRBD1,.,TRBJ2-3,TGCAGCGTTGAAGGGACAGGGGTCCCAGATACGCAGTATTTT,CSVEGTGVPDTQYF
TRBV30,.,.,TRBJ2-5,TGTGCCTGGACGAGAGCGGCCTCTCAAGAGACCCAGTACTTC,CAWTRAASQETQYF
TRBV29-1,.,.,TRBJ1-4,TGCAGCGTTGAAGATCCCCAGGGAGCGGGCGGAAAACTGTTTTTT,CSVEDPQGAGGKLFF
TRBV19,.,few,TRBJ1-1,TGTGCCAGTAGTCAACAGGGAACTGAAGCTTTCTTT,CASSQQGTEAFF
TRBV9,.,.,TRBJ2-5,TGTGCCAGCAGCGAGAGGGCGGGATCTCAAGAGACCCAGTACTTC,CASSERAGSQETQYF
TRBV12-3/TRBV12-4,.,few,TRBJ1-6,TGTGCCAGCAGTCCCGGAGGTTATTCACCCCTCCACTTT,CASSPGGYSPLHF